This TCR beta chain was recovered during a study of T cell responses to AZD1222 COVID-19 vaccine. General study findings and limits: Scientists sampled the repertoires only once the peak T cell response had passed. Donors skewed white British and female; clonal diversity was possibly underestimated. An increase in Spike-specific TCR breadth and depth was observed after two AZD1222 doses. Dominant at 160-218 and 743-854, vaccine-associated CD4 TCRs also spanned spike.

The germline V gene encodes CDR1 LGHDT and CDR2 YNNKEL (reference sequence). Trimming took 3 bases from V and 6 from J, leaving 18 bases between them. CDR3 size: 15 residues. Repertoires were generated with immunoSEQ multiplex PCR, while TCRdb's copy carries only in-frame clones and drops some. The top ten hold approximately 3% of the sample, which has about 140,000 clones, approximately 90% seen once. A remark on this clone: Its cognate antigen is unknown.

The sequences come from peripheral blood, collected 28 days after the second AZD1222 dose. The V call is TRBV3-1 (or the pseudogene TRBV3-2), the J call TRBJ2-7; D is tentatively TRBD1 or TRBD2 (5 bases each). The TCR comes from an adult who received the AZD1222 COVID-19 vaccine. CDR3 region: CASSQGSGPRSEQYF. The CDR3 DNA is TGTGCCAGCAGCCAGGGCTCGGGGCCTAGAAGCGAGCAGTACTTC.